This T cell receptor beta chain was retrieved from a study of shared clonotypes between healthy human individuals. General study points: Even with large depth, rarefaction showed that sorted-subset sequencing was incomplete. On the whole, naive subsets had larger estimated richness than memory subsets had. Clonotypes not shared had lower generation probabilities than those common to all four donors.

Germline CDR1 SGHRS, CDR2 YFSETQ. Trimming at V came to 0 bases and at J to 7 bases, leaving 5 bases not matched to a gene. This CDR3 is built from 15 residues. CD4+ cells were split into CD45RA+ naive and CD45RA-negative memory subsets. Assay: immunoSEQ multiplex PCR; the TCRdb copy retains only in-frame clones and omits some. The data show approximately 340,000 clones, more than 60% seen once. Comment on this clone: No antigen is known for it.

The origin of this receptor is a man aged 25-40 years in good health. The sequenced sample was memory CD4+ T cells sorted from blood. Subset given: CD45RA-negative fraction. The chain couples TRBV5-1 to TRBJ2-7; 12 nucleotides match TRBD1. The CDR3: CASSLAGTGGKEQYF. The CDR3 region has the DNA TGCGCCAGCAGCTTGGCCGGGACAGGGGGCAAAGAGCAGTACTTC.